The 28 T cell receptor beta chains presented below share a single source sample, sequenced in a study of blood T cells in healthy people across ages. Then a second PCR, running roughly 7 to 11 cycles, was carried out with a sample-barcoded 5' primer and a J-beta primer mix. MiXCR was run by TCRdb on the 5' RACE reads, yielding one entry per CDR3 protein. The sample consists of about 930,000 distinct CDR3 sequences, almost 30% of them appearing once. These data also formed part of another study, on T cells of mothers and their children.

The source material was blood. These receptors all stem from a middle-aged woman in good health.

This clonotype was counted a few times. The chain joins TRBV27 to TRBJ2-1, with D hard to call. Germline CDR1 MNHEY, CDR2 SMNVEV (reference sequence). Trimming took off 5 bases at V and 9 bases at J, with 11 bases between the two ends. This CDR3 has 12 amino acids. CDR3 in amino acids: CASSPRSLEQFF. Written as DNA, the CDR3 is TGTGCCAGCAGTCCCCGGAGTCTTGAGCAGTTCTTC.

This chain's CDR3 is CATSDDTSGGRGGELFF. CDR3 in DNA: TGTGCCACCAGTGATGACACTAGCGGGGGGAGAGGCGGGGAGCTGTTTTTT. This chain joins TRBV24-1 and TRBJ2-2, with TRBD2 matching 12 bases. Germline CDR1 and CDR2: KGHDR and SFDVKD. CDR3 length: 17 amino acids. The trim removed 3 bases at V and 7 bases at J, leaving 8 bases unmatched.

This clonotype was detected many times. The genes are TRBV7-2 and TRBJ2-3; no firm D call. This CDR3 contains 16 residues. Per the germline V gene, CDR1 is SGHTA and CDR2 is FQGNSA. V lost 0 bases to trimming and J lost 0 bases, with 10 bases between them. The CDR3: CASSLATTESTDTQYF. CDR3 sequence (DNA): TGTGCCAGCAGCTTAGCGACAACCGAAAGCACAGATACGCAGTATTTT.

This clonotype was seen at least ten times. This chain connects TRBV5-1 to TRBJ2-7; D could derive from TRBD1 or TRBD2 (5 bases each). Germline loops: CDR1 SGHRS, CDR2 YFSETQ. CDR3 size: 14 residues. V lost 4 bases, J lost 5 bases, and 16 bases lay in between. The CDR3 is CASSPLGDLDEQYF. CDR3 DNA: TGCGCCAGCAGCCCGCTCGGGGACCTTGACGAGCAGTACTTC.

A note on this clonotype: A much larger clonotype is one base distant, so this may be a read error. The chain is built from TRBV5-1 and TRBJ2-1; 9 positions agree with TRBD2. Germline lookup yields CDR1 SGHRS and CDR2 YFSETQ. V gave up 5 bases and J gave up 4 bases; unmatched junction bases: 7. This CDR3 has 15 residues. The DNA for the CDR3 is TGCGCCAGCAGGGTAGGGACTAGCAATTACAATGAGCAGTTCTTC. Protein sequence: CASRVGTSNYNEQFF.

This clonotype was counted ten times or more. The chain joins TRBV9 to TRBJ1-2, with D hard to call. CDR1 and CDR2 (germline): SGDLS, YYNGEE. The CDR3 covers 15 residues. The ends were cut back, 0 bases at V and 4 bases at J, with 13 bases in the middle. CDR3 nucleotides: TGTGCCAGCAGCGTAGATTTCCAGCCTTCCTATGGCTACACCTTC. This sequence encodes CASSVDFQPSYGYTF.

The table lists this clonotype with a few counts. The chain combines TRBV7-2 with TRBJ1-1; D is perhaps TRBD1 (5 bases). Per the germline V gene, CDR1 is SGHTA and CDR2 is FQGNSA. V lost 6 bases to trimming and J lost 4 bases, with 15 bases between them. The CDR3 length is 14 residues. This chain's CDR3 is CASRGEATGTEAFF. CDR3 coding DNA: TGTGCCAGCAGGGGGGAAGCAACGGGCACTGAAGCTTTCTTT.

This clonotype came up a few times. The chain is built from TRBV6-5 and TRBJ2-5; 15 nucleotides align to TRBD2. CDR1 MNHEY and CDR2 SVGAGI come from the germline V gene. The V gene end was trimmed by 6 bases and the J gene end by 5 bases; junction bases not matched to a gene: 7. This CDR3 is 16 amino acids long. The DNA for the CDR3 is TGTGCCAGCAGAGGACTAGCGGGGGGGCACGAGGAGACCCAGTACTTC. Translation: CASRGLAGGHEETQYF.

This clonotype has a handful of counts. The chain recombines TRBV10-3 with TRBJ1-1; D ambiguous. This CDR3 region has 12 residues. Trimming pared 4 bases from V and 7 bases from J, leaving 10 bases between. Germline CDR1 ENHRY, CDR2 SYGVKD. The CDR3 DNA follows: TGTGCCATCAGTGGGACGGCGGGTGAAGCTTTCTTT. It specifies CAISGTAGEAFF.

The chain recombines TRBV12-3 or TRBV12-4 with TRBJ2-3, with D unclear. V dropped 5 bases and J dropped 4 bases, with 19 bases sitting between them. The CDR3 contains 16 residues. This chain's CDR3 is CASSRSSRRPADTQYF. CDR3 nucleotides: TGTGCCAGCAGTCGGTCCAGTAGAAGACCCGCAGATACGCAGTATTTT.

The genes are TRBV25-1 and TRBJ2-1; possible D gene TRBD2, 6 bases. The DNA end is more similar to TRBJ2-7, so the J call may be wrong. CDR3 size: 17 residues. Germline V CDR1 and CDR2: MGHDK, SYGVNS. The CDR3 coding sequence is TGTGCCAGCAGTGGCCCACGGGGGACGGCGACCTACAATGAGCAGTACTTC. Translated: CASSGPRGTATYNEQYF.

The chain is built from TRBV7-2 and TRBJ2-7; TRBD1 agrees at 8 bases. This CDR3 has 15 amino acids. CDR1 is SGHTA and CDR2 is FQGNSA in the germline V gene. V shed 10 bases and J 3 bases; nucleotides not matched to a gene: 14. The CDR3 DNA reads as TGTGCCACCCTTAAAAGGAAAGGACAGGGCTACGAGCAGTACTTC. Protein product: CATLKRKGQGYEQYF.

Worth noting for this clonotype: One junction end does not reproduce the germline sequence, and a read error may be involved. The V and J genes are TRBV7-7 and TRBJ2-1; no firm D call. This CDR3 has 13 residues. The germline V gene has CDR1 SSHAT and CDR2 FNYEAQ (reference sequence). CDR3 sequence reads: CASSLSRDNEQFF. DNA of the CDR3: TGTGCTAGCAGTCTCAGCCGTGACAATGAGCAGTTCTTC. Combining the CDR3 with reference TRBV7-7 and TRBJ2-1 gives the whole variable domain GAGVSQSPRYKVTKRGQDVTLRCDPISSHATLYWYQQALGQGPEFLTYFNYEAQPDKSGLPSDRFSAERPEGSISTLTIQRTEQRDSAMYRCASSLSRDNEQFFGPGTRLTVL.

The rearrangement joins TRBV5-6 to TRBJ1-1, with no clear D. The V and J ends lost 4 bases and 0 bases respectively, with 10 bases between them. The CDR3 sequence is 14 residues long. Germline lookup yields CDR1 SGHDT and CDR2 YYEEEE. CDR3 loop: CASSPTVMNTEAFF. In nucleotides, the CDR3 is TGTGCCAGCAGCCCGACGGTCATGAACACTGAAGCTTTCTTT.

This clonotype was seen only once. CDR3 bases: TGTGCCAGCTCACCACCGTGTATTTCGATAGAGCAGTACTTC. Amino acids: CASSPPCISIEQYF. This rearrangement joins TRBV18 to TRBJ2-7; D gene uncertain. Trimming removed 0 bases from V and 7 bases from J, with 13 bases in between. Per the germline V gene, CDR1 is KGHSH and CDR2 is LQKENI. This CDR3 has 14 residues.

This clonotype was picked up a small number of times. The chain uses TRBV27 and TRBJ2-2; 7 nucleotides line up with TRBD1. Unmatched junction bases numbered 4, after V lost 2 bases and J lost 1 base. Germline V gene data show CDR1 as MNHEY and CDR2 as SMNVEV (reference sequence). This CDR3 contains 16 residues. In DNA, the CDR3 is TGTGCCAGCAGTTTACGGTGGACAGGGAACACCGGGGAGCTGTTTTTT. Amino acids: CASSLRWTGNTGELFF.

This clonotype was picked up many times. The genes are TRBV11-3 and TRBJ2-1; D might be TRBD1 or TRBD2, each matching 6 bases. This CDR3 is 14 amino acids long. Per germline, CDR1 SGHNT and CDR2 YENEEA. V was pared by 3 bases and J by 9 bases, with 15 bases between. The chain's CDR3 is CASSFDSGAGEQFF. CDR3 in DNA: TGTGCCAGCAGCTTTGATTCGGGGGCAGGTGAGCAGTTCTTC.

This clonotype was seen only a few times. The genes are TRBV13 and TRBJ1-2; a weak D match, TRBD1 (6 bases). The CDR3 is 14 residues long. The germline V gene has CDR1 PRHDT and CDR2 FYEKMQ (reference sequence). The ends were cut back, 5 bases at V and 8 bases at J, with 18 bases in the middle. The CDR3 reads CASSPGHSGWGYTF. The CDR3 nucleotides read TGTGCCAGCAGCCCGGGACACTCTGGTTGGGGCTACACCTTC.

The rearrangement links TRBV27 to TRBJ2-1, with D possibly called TRBD1 or TRBD2 (6 bases each). This CDR3 region has 18 residues. The germline V gene encodes CDR1 MNHEY and CDR2 SMNVEV (reference sequence). Trimming stripped 6 bases from V and 4 bases from J, with 25 bases between. CDR3 in DNA: TGTGCCAGCAGCGCGGGACAAGGTCCTCAGGGCGGATACAATGAGCAGTTCTTC. Its translation: CASSAGQGPQGGYNEQFF.

The rearrangement joins TRBV10-2 to TRBJ1-1; 9 bases line up with TRBD1. The germline V gene encodes CDR1 WSHSY and CDR2 SAAADI. The V and J ends lost 7 bases and 1 base, in that order; junction bases with no gene match: 4. This CDR3 is 14 amino acids long. Here the CDR3 DNA reads TGCGCCAGCATCTTGACAGGGGGGAACACTGAAGCTTTCTTT. This encodes CASILTGGNTEAFF.

This clonotype was counted only a few times. V and J are TRBV12-3 or TRBV12-4 and TRBJ1-3, with 8 positions matching TRBD1. With V trimmed by 5 bases and J by 4 bases, 7 bases remained unmatched. CDR3 size: 15 residues. The CDR3 coding sequence is TGTGCCAGCAGTCTCTCAGGGGGCCCCGGAAACACCATATATTTT. Protein: CASSLSGGPGNTIYF.

This clonotype has at least ten counts. V and J are TRBV12-3 or TRBV12-4 and TRBJ2-7; tentative D call: TRBD1 (6 bases). V was clipped by 5 bases and J by 3 bases, with 14 bases between them. The CDR3 length is 14 residues. CDR3 residues: CASSSTTGNYEQYF. The CDR3 nucleotides read TGTGCCAGCAGTAGCACGACAGGAAACTACGAGCAGTACTTC.

This clonotype occurred a few times. The chain is built from TRBV25-1 and TRBJ1-5; weak D call: TRBD1 (5 bases). This CDR3 has 15 residues. The V end was cut by 4 bases, the J end by 4 bases, with 14 bases between. Germline V gene data show CDR1 as MGHDK and CDR2 as SYGVNS. CDR3 bases: TGTGCCAGCAGTGGAGCCGGGACGGGAAATCAGCCCCAGCATTTT. Translation gives CASSGAGTGNQPQHF.

On this clonotype itself: A much bigger clone sits one base away, suggesting this may be a read error. The rearrangement uses TRBV29-1 and TRBJ2-1, with D hard to call. The V and J ends lost 5 bases and 13 bases respectively, with 15 bases between them. Germline lookup yields CDR1 SQVTM and CDR2 ANQGSEA. There are 11 residues in the CDR3. CDR3 nucleotides: TGCAGCGTTACTGGGTTAGAGACCCAGTTCTTC. Encoded protein: CSVTGLETQFF.

Note on this clonotype: Compared with germline, one end of the junction differs, possibly owing to a read error. The chain has TRBV3-1 and TRBJ2-3; D is ambiguous. CDR3 size: 11 residues. The germline V gene encodes CDR1 LGHDT and CDR2 YNNKEL (reference sequence). In nucleotides, the CDR3 is TGTGCCAGCAGCCAAGTACATACTCAGTATTTT. Residues: CASSQVHTQYF.

In its sample, this clonotype was seen a few times. The chain combines TRBV6-1 with TRBJ1-2; D is ambiguous. The germline V and J ends were trimmed by 6 bases and 5 bases, with 13 bases remaining between them. CDR3 length: 13 amino acids. Germline V CDR1 and CDR2: MNHNS, SASEGT. DNA for the CDR3: TGTGCCAGCAGCCCCCGTGAGGGTTATGGCTACACCTTC. It is translated as CASSPREGYGYTF.

This clonotype appeared a few times. The J gene is TRBJ1-5, the V gene TRBV12-3 or TRBV12-4; maybe TRBD1 (6 bases). Trimming cost V 6 bases and J 2 bases, with 20 bases left between them. CDR3 length equals 17 residues. The DNA of the CDR3 is TGTGCCAGCAGCCCGCCGCGGGGGCGCGGGGGCAATCAGCCCCAGCATTTT. Translation: CASSPPRGRGGNQPQHF.

This clonotype has ten or more counts. V and J are TRBV20-1 and TRBJ2-7; 7 nucleotides line up with TRBD1. The length of the CDR3 is 12 residues. Looked up from germline, CDR1 is DFQATT and CDR2 is SNEGSKA (reference sequence). Trimming at V came to 8 bases and at J to 2 bases, leaving 6 bases not matched to a gene. The CDR3 protein is CSPRQGTYEQYF. In DNA, the CDR3 is TGCAGTCCCCGACAGGGAACCTACGAGCAGTACTTC.